What follows is one T cell receptor (beta chain) and its context. Its antigen is undetermined. Arm-PCR of CDR3 regions and iRepertoire HTBI primers were used to build TCR beta libraries. TCRdb reprocessed the multiplex PCR reads via MiXCR and lists one record per CDR3 protein. The sample includes under 350,000 distinct CDR3 sequences, roughly a fifth of them seen just once. The V gene lost 1 base and the J gene lost 8 bases, with 20 bases spanning the gap. Germline lookup yields CDR1 SGHTA and CDR2 FQGNSA. The CDR3 is made up of 16 amino acids. This record belongs to a study of regulatory T cells in long-lasting Graves disease. Time point specified: persistent/refractory GD, antithyroid drugs over 5 years with positive TRAb. There was RNA extracted from PBMCs, and the TCR library was made from it. Peripheral blood, around 9.9 milliliters per patient, was collected in EDTA tubes. Study-wide findings and caveats: Among the persistent patients, 2,500 to 3,000 public clonotypes were shared, more than the 750 to 1,000 shared among new patients. Because few samples were included, accuracy may have been lower. Persistent cases favored TRBV28, TRBJ1-2 and TRBJ2-5.

This specimen consisted of peripheral blood mononuclear cells (PBMCs), obtained when the disease was refractory, from a patient treated with antithyroid drugs. This TCR derives from a female donor with Graves disease. The rearrangement joins TRBV7-2 to TRBJ1-2, with D perhaps matching TRBD1 (5 bases). CDR3 bases: TGTGCCAGCAGCTTAGGCCGGGGCCTGAGATTTTTAGGCTACACCTTC. The encoded protein is CASSLGRGLRFLGYTF.